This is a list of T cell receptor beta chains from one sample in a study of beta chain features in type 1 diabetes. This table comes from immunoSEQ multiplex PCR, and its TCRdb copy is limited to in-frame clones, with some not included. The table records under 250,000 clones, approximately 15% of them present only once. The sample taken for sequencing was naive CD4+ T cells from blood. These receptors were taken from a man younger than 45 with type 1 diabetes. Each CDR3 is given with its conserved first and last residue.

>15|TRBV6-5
CASSLTLQAYYGYTF
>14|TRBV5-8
CASSLTSGWEKLFF
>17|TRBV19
CASAYRGSPSGANVLTF
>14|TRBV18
CASSPRTGYNEQFF
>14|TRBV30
CAWNAQGSGNTIYF
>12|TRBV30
CAWGPELTEAFF
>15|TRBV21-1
CASSFSVRANYGYTF
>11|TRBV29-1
CSVGHLGEQYF
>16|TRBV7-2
CASSVRTSGDGGELFF
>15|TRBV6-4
CASSERQGLWQPQHF
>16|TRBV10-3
CAISEGTGIDNNEQFF
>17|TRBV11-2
CASSLGTSGRITDTQYF
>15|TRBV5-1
CASSSGQGRAYEQYF
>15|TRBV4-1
CASSAESSGANVLTF
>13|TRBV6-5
CASSSGQGGEQYF
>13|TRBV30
CAWSEGRGFEQFF
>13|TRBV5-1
CASSFIQDNEQFF
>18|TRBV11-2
CASSSGLAGGRNTGELFF
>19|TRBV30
CAWSKWYGGVEGQMGEAFF
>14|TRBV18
CASSPTEMNTEAFF
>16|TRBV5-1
CASSLGQGSMNTEAFF
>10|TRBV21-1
CASIIDEQYF
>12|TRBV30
CAWTTSGYGYTF
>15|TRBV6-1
CASSGRDTGSYEQYF
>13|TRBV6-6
CASSYGGGQPQHF
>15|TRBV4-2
CASSQDLRGNQPQHF
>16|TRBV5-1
CASQVGGGPFTDTQYF
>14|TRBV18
CASSPGQGAHEQYF
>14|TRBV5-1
CASSPSGRENEQFF
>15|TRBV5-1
CASSSLSGAKNIQYF
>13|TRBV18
CASRPSGRNEQFF
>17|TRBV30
CAWFLGGMHASTDTQYF
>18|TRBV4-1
CASSQGYRGSGLKNEQFF
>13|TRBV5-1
CASSMGGEETQYF
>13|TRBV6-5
CASSYRERYEQYF